This T cell receptor (beta chain) is drawn from a study of memory CD4+ T cells and cytomegalovirus serostatus. This CDR3 comprises 14 residues. Germline CDR1 is ENHRY and CDR2 is SYGVKD. V shed 5 bases and J 5 bases; nucleotides not matched to a gene: 6. This clone was picked up one time. Data came from immunoSEQ multiplex PCR; TCRdb stores just in-frame clones and leaves some out. The sample has around 45,000 clones, more than 60% seen once. The sort gate was single viable CD3+CD4+CD8-CD45RO+ cells for memory CD4+ T cells. The receptor was isolated from an adult in good health and CMV-seronegative. V is TRBV10-3 and J is TRBJ2-3; 8 bases fit TRBD1. Sequenced: memory CD4+ T cells from blood. In nucleotides, the CDR3 is TGTGCCATCAGTACAGGGGGTTACGGAGATACGCAGTATTTT. This translates into CAISTGGYGDTQYF.